Listed below are T cell receptor beta chains from one sample, sequenced in a study of cytomegalovirus exposure and HLA in healthy donors. Sequencing was performed with immunoSEQ multiplex PCR; in TCRdb, only in-frame clones are kept and a portion is missing. This sample yields approximately 230,000 clones, of which approximately 84% are seen a single time; about 11% belongs to the top ten. The sample taken for sequencing was PBMCs. The origin of the receptors is a man younger than 35 in good health and CMV-seropositive. CDR3s leave out the opening cysteine and the closing phenylalanine or tryptophan. Each record gives: CDR3 length, clone size, J gene, V gene, CDR3 protein. Expanded clones are given a class, and other clones once, few, many or no size at all.

CDR3 length: 13; clone size: -; J gene: TRBJ1-2; V gene: TRBV15; CDR3 protein: ATSREAAGNYGYT
CDR3 length: 12; clone size: -; J gene: TRBJ1-2; V gene: TRBV7-9; CDR3 protein: ASSSTGGNYGYT
CDR3 length: 13; clone size: -; J gene: TRBJ2-3; V gene: TRBV9; CDR3 protein: ASSVGLASTDTQY
CDR3 length: 12; clone size: once; J gene: TRBJ2-7; V gene: TRBV5-5; CDR3 protein: ASSTGTSGYEQY
CDR3 length: 13; clone size: -; J gene: TRBJ2-5; V gene: TRBV11-2; CDR3 protein: ASSPSLLAGETQY
CDR3 length: 12; clone size: once; J gene: TRBJ2-2; V gene: TRBV30; CDR3 protein: ASPRGANTGELF
CDR3 length: 11; clone size: -; J gene: TRBJ2-7; V gene: TRBV6-5; CDR3 protein: ASTPSGAYEQY
CDR3 length: 10; clone size: -; J gene: TRBJ1-4; V gene: TRBV10-2; CDR3 protein: ASAQGGEKLF
CDR3 length: 13; clone size: -; J gene: TRBJ2-2; V gene: TRBV5-1; CDR3 protein: ASSPGLTYTGELF
CDR3 length: 13; clone size: -; J gene: TRBJ1-1; V gene: TRBV5-1; CDR3 protein: ASSYDGQPNTEAF
CDR3 length: 11; clone size: -; J gene: TRBJ2-5; V gene: TRBV5-6; CDR3 protein: ASSLREQETQY
CDR3 length: 18; clone size: -; J gene: TRBJ2-1; V gene: TRBV4-3; CDR3 protein: ASRPDPIASQTWSYNEQF
CDR3 length: 15; clone size: -; J gene: TRBJ1-5; V gene: TRBV2; CDR3 protein: ASSDTVRFDSNQPQH
CDR3 length: 12; clone size: -; J gene: TRBJ1-2; V gene: TRBV6-5; CDR3 protein: ASREATGDYGYT
CDR3 length: 13; clone size: -; J gene: TRBJ2-1; V gene: TRBV19; CDR3 protein: ASSIAGGSYNEQF
CDR3 length: 10; clone size: once; J gene: TRBJ2-7; V gene: TRBV5-1; CDR3 protein: ASSLDQWEQY
CDR3 length: 11; clone size: -; J gene: TRBJ2-1; V gene: TRBV6-5; CDR3 protein: ASSRTAYNEQF
CDR3 length: 13; clone size: once; J gene: TRBJ2-3; V gene: TRBV27; CDR3 protein: ASSLSGRTTDTQY
CDR3 length: 14; clone size: -; J gene: TRBJ1-5; V gene: TRBV2; CDR3 protein: ASSEMGGGLNQPQH
CDR3 length: 14; clone size: -; J gene: TRBJ2-7; V gene: TRBV25-1; CDR3 protein: ASSDPPPGQGLEQY
CDR3 length: 12; clone size: -; J gene: TRBJ2-1; V gene: TRBV19; CDR3 protein: ASGTPASYNEQF
CDR3 length: 12; clone size: -; J gene: TRBJ1-1; V gene: TRBV13; CDR3 protein: ASSNLRGGTEAF
CDR3 length: 13; clone size: -; J gene: TRBJ2-3; V gene: TRBV7-2; CDR3 protein: ASSLEGSIADTQY
CDR3 length: 9; clone size: -; J gene: TRBJ2-7; V gene: TRBV6-1; CDR3 protein: ASSEVGGQY
CDR3 length: 13; clone size: few; J gene: TRBJ1-2; V gene: TRBV7-9; CDR3 protein: ASTDPWGQNHGYT
CDR3 length: 12; clone size: -; J gene: TRBJ1-2; V gene: TRBV30; CDR3 protein: AWSVGGASYGYT
CDR3 length: 11; clone size: -; J gene: TRBJ1-1; V gene: TRBV5-5; CDR3 protein: ASRLLGGAEAF
CDR3 length: 10; clone size: -; J gene: TRBJ1-2; V gene: TRBV29-1; CDR3 protein: SVEWAHYGYT
CDR3 length: 13; clone size: -; J gene: TRBJ2-7; V gene: TRBV5-1; CDR3 protein: ASRSWQGTLYEQY
CDR3 length: 13; clone size: -; J gene: TRBJ2-3; V gene: TRBV6-1; CDR3 protein: ASSNQGSAADTQY
CDR3 length: 11; clone size: few; J gene: TRBJ1-2; V gene: TRBV30; CDR3 protein: AWSQDRAGGYT
CDR3 length: 12; clone size: few; J gene: TRBJ1-5; V gene: TRBV9; CDR3 protein: ASSVEDSNQPQH
CDR3 length: 17; clone size: -; J gene: TRBJ1-1; V gene: TRBV7-9; CDR3 protein: ASSFTPLGSGRLNTEAF
CDR3 length: 12; clone size: -; J gene: TRBJ1-4; V gene: TRBV30; CDR3 protein: AWSVWGYNEKLF
CDR3 length: 13; clone size: -; J gene: TRBJ1-4; V gene: TRBV5-1; CDR3 protein: ASSLVKATNEKLF
CDR3 length: 12; clone size: -; J gene: TRBJ1-2; V gene: TRBV7-6; CDR3 protein: ASSLAGEGYGYT
CDR3 length: 11; clone size: -; J gene: TRBJ1-1; V gene: TRBV5-6; CDR3 protein: ASSLGVNTEAF
CDR3 length: 15; clone size: -; J gene: TRBJ2-1; V gene: TRBV25-1; CDR3 protein: ASASGTSGISYNEQF
CDR3 length: 11; clone size: -; J gene: TRBJ1-2; V gene: TRBV4-1; CDR3 protein: ASSPGPSPGYT
CDR3 length: 12; clone size: -; J gene: TRBJ2-7; V gene: TRBV4-1; CDR3 protein: ASSQVVGSYEQY
CDR3 length: 9; clone size: -; J gene: TRBJ2-5; V gene: TRBV6-1; CDR3 protein: ASTTRETQY
CDR3 length: 10; clone size: once; J gene: TRBJ1-1; V gene: TRBV11-2; CDR3 protein: ASSFRETEAF
CDR3 length: 13; clone size: -; J gene: TRBJ2-2; V gene: TRBV4-2; CDR3 protein: ASSQDLGGTGELF
CDR3 length: 9; clone size: -; J gene: TRBJ2-7; V gene: TRBV18; CDR3 protein: ASSLNYEQY
CDR3 length: 13; clone size: -; J gene: TRBJ2-5; V gene: TRBV7-6; CDR3 protein: ASSWTSGSGETQY
CDR3 length: 14; clone size: -; J gene: TRBJ2-7; V gene: TRBV5-1; CDR3 protein: ASSLGQGMVSYEQY